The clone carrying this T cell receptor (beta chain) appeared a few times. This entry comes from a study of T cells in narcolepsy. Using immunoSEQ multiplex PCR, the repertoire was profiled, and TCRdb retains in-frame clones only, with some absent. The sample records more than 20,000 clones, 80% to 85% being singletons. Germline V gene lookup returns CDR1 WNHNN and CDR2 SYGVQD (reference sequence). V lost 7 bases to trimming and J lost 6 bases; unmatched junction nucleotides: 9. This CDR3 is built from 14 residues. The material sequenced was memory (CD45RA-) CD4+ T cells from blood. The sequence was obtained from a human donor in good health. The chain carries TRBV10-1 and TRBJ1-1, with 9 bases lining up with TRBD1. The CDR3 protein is CASTYRGRRSEAFF. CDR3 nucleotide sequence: TGCGCCAGCACCTACAGGGGGCGCAGATCTGAAGCTTTCTTT.